The table lists the clone carrying this T cell receptor (beta chain) with a count of one. The antigen is undetermined. Germline assignment: CDR1 SGHRS and CDR2 YFSETQ. V shed 0 bases, J shed 2 bases, and the junction held 4 bases outside the gene matches. This CDR3 is built from 15 residues. These data belong to a study of Ad26.COV2.S vaccination and SARS-CoV-2 variants. Study information: Each vaccinee took Ad26.COV2.S intramuscularly, once or twice 56 days apart.

Sequenced by immunoSEQ multiplex PCR; TCRdb stores in-frame clones only, minus some. The table records fewer than 500,000 clones, around 90% of them present only once. The treatment: over 15 received Ad26.COV2.S at low or high dose, single or two shots; roughly five received placebo; per-sample allocation not given. At day 63 after the first vaccine or placebo injection, samples were drawn. Findings and limits, study-wide: Those who received vaccine or placebo ended up with similar non-spike TCR breadth.

The receptor was isolated from a person between 18 and 65 years old who received the Ad26.COV2.S COVID-19 vaccine or a placebo. The chain uses TRBV5-1 and TRBJ2-5; TRBD1 aligns across 7 bases. Specimen: peripheral blood, collected in a trial of Ad26.COV2.S vaccine versus placebo. Here the CDR3 reads CASSLAGQFQETQYF. CDR3 coding DNA: TGCGCCAGCAGCTTGGCGGGACAGTTTCAAGAGACCCAGTACTTC.